Listed below are T cell receptor beta chains from one sample, sequenced in a study of regulatory T cells in long-lasting Graves disease. TCRdb fed the multiplex PCR reads into MiXCR, producing one record per CDR3 protein. Of around 450,000 distinct CDR3 sequences in the sample, roughly 17% were seen once. This sample was shared with a second study, whose subject was T cells in Graves' hyperthyroidism and ophthalmopathy.

This material consisted of peripheral blood mononuclear cells (PBMCs), taken at new diagnosis, from a patient treated with antithyroid drugs. The receptors were sampled from a man aged 40-55 years with Graves disease. CDR3s include the opening cysteine and the closing phenylalanine or tryptophan. The D gene is left open where the match is weak. Some rows have no size entry. The others give once, few or many, or a class for an expanded clone.

clone size: many
V gene: TRBV2
J gene: TRBJ1-5
D gene: NA
CDR3 length: 14
CDR3 DNA: TGTGCCAGCAGTGTGGACAGATATTACCAGCCCCAGCATTTT
CDR3 protein: CASSVDRYYQPQHF

clone size: many
V gene: TRBV2
J gene: TRBJ2-7
D gene: NA
CDR3 length: 13
CDR3 DNA: TGTGCCAGCAGGACAGCCTCCAGGTTCGAGCAGTACTTC
CDR3 protein: CASRTASRFEQYF

clone size: many
V gene: TRBV5-5
J gene: TRBJ1-1
D gene: NA
CDR3 length: 14
CDR3 DNA: TGTGCCAGCAGCTTGCAGGGGCAGAACACTGAAGCTTTCTTT
CDR3 protein: CASSLQGQNTEAFF

clone size: many
V gene: TRBV24-1
J gene: TRBJ2-5
D gene: NA
CDR3 length: 14
CDR3 DNA: TGTGCCACCAGTGCCCAGGGCCGGGAGGAGACCCAGTACTTC
CDR3 protein: CATSAQGREETQYF

clone size: many
V gene: TRBV12-5
J gene: TRBJ1-2
D gene: TRBD1
CDR3 length: 16
CDR3 DNA: TGTGCTAGTGGTCTAACACGGACAGGGCAGAACTATGGCTACACCTTC
CDR3 protein: CASGLTRTGQNYGYTF

clone size: NA
V gene: TRBV11-2
J gene: TRBJ2-7
D gene: TRBD2
CDR3 length: 11
CDR3 DNA: TGTGCCAGCTGCCCTAGCGGCGAGCAGTACTTC
CDR3 protein: CASCPSGEQYF

clone size: many
V gene: TRBV5-1
J gene: TRBJ1-2
D gene: TRBD1
CDR3 length: 14
CDR3 DNA: TGCGCCAGCAGCTTGGGGGGACAGGACTATGGCTACACCTTC
CDR3 protein: CASSLGGQDYGYTF

clone size: many
V gene: TRBV11-2
J gene: TRBJ2-1
D gene: NA
CDR3 length: 15
CDR3 DNA: TGTGCCAGCAGTTCGAGGGGTGGATCCTACAATGAGCAGTTCTTC
CDR3 protein: CASSSRGGSYNEQFF

clone size: many
V gene: TRBV6-1
J gene: TRBJ1-2
D gene: NA
CDR3 length: 15
CDR3 DNA: TGTGCCAGCAGTGAAGTTGGGGGGGCGGACTATGGCTACACCTTC
CDR3 protein: CASSEVGGADYGYTF

clone size: few
V gene: TRBV25-1
J gene: TRBJ2-2
D gene: TRBD2
CDR3 length: 15
CDR3 DNA: TGTGCCAGCAGTGGGGTAGCGGGAGGCACCGGGGAGCTGTTTTTT
CDR3 protein: CASSGVAGGTGELFF

clone size: many
V gene: TRBV28
J gene: TRBJ2-3
D gene: NA
CDR3 length: 13
CDR3 DNA: TGTGCCAGCAGCCTCCGGGCTCCAGATACGCAGTATTTT
CDR3 protein: CASSLRAPDTQYF

clone size: many
V gene: TRBV5-1
J gene: TRBJ2-3
D gene: NA
CDR3 length: 17
CDR3 DNA: TGCGCCAGCAGCTTTGGGTTTTCTCAGGCAAGCACAGATACGCAGTATTTT
CDR3 protein: CASSFGFSQASTDTQYF

clone size: few
V gene: TRBV29-1
J gene: TRBJ2-1
D gene: NA
CDR3 length: 14
CDR3 DNA: TGCAGCGTAGGGGTCGGCCGAGAGGGAAATGAGCAGTTCTTC
CDR3 protein: CSVGVGREGNEQFF

clone size: NA
V gene: TRBV19
J gene: TRBJ1-5
D gene: TRBD1
CDR3 length: 15
CDR3 DNA: TGTGCCAGTAGCCCGGGACAGATTAGCAATCAGCCCCAGCATTTT
CDR3 protein: CASSPGQISNQPQHF

clone size: NA
V gene: TRBV18
J gene: TRBJ2-7
D gene: TRBD1
CDR3 length: 20
CDR3 DNA: TGTGCCAGCTCACCGGGCAGGGGGACAGGATTAGCTGGAGGGACCTACGAGCAGTACTTC
CDR3 protein: CASSPGRGTGLAGGTYEQYF

clone size: many
V gene: TRBV7-9
J gene: TRBJ2-5
D gene: TRBD1
CDR3 length: 15
CDR3 DNA: TGTGCCAGCAGTTCAGCAGGACAGGGCCAAAAGACCCAGTACTTC
CDR3 protein: CASSSAGQGQKTQYF

clone size: many
V gene: TRBV20-1
J gene: TRBJ1-2
D gene: TRBD1
CDR3 length: 14
CDR3 DNA: TGCAGTGCTTCCAACACCGGACAGGGAAATGGCTACACCTTC
CDR3 protein: CSASNTGQGNGYTF

clone size: many
V gene: TRBV7-2
J gene: TRBJ1-2
D gene: NA
CDR3 length: 14
CDR3 DNA: TGTGCCAGCAGCTCGAGGGGGGGGCCCTATGGCTACACCTTC
CDR3 protein: CASSSRGGPYGYTF

clone size: many
V gene: TRBV4-1
J gene: TRBJ2-5
D gene: TRBD1
CDR3 length: 16
CDR3 DNA: TGCGCCAGCAGCCAAGAGGCGCCGAGGGGGCGAGAGACCCAGTACTTC
CDR3 protein: CASSQEAPRGRETQYF

clone size: many
V gene: TRBV2
J gene: TRBJ2-1
D gene: NA
CDR3 length: 15
CDR3 DNA: TGTGCCAGCAGTGAATTACCGCAGTCCTACAATGAGCAGTTCTTC
CDR3 protein: CASSELPQSYNEQFF

clone size: many
V gene: TRBV30
J gene: TRBJ2-1
D gene: NA
CDR3 length: 14
CDR3 DNA: TGTGCCTGGAGTGTACGCCTAGCGACAAATGAGCAGTTCTTC
CDR3 protein: CAWSVRLATNEQFF

clone size: NA
V gene: TRBV20-1
J gene: TRBJ1-2
D gene: TRBD1
CDR3 length: 13
CDR3 DNA: TGCAGTGCTAGGGCAGGGGGCAACTATGGCTACACCTTC
CDR3 protein: CSARAGGNYGYTF

clone size: many
V gene: TRBV20-1
J gene: TRBJ2-5
D gene: TRBD2
CDR3 length: 16
CDR3 DNA: TGCAGTGCTAGCTCGATAGCGGGAACACACCAAGAGACCCAGTACTTC
CDR3 protein: CSASSIAGTHQETQYF

clone size: NA
V gene: TRBV28
J gene: TRBJ2-1
D gene: NA
CDR3 length: 15
CDR3 DNA: TGTGCCAGCAGTCACCGGGGGAGAACCTACAATGAGCAGTTCTTC
CDR3 protein: CASSHRGRTYNEQFF

clone size: many
V gene: TRBV29-1
J gene: TRBJ2-5
D gene: NA
CDR3 length: 13
CDR3 DNA: TGCAGCGTTGCGGCCACCTTCCAAGAGACCCAGTACTTC
CDR3 protein: CSVAATFQETQYF

clone size: many
V gene: TRBV6-2/TRBV6-3
J gene: TRBJ2-1
D gene: NA
CDR3 length: 12
CDR3 DNA: TGTGCCAGCAGTTACGGGCGCCTTGAGCAGTTCTTC
CDR3 protein: CASSYGRLEQFF

clone size: NA
V gene: TRBV5-5
J gene: TRBJ2-1
D gene: TRBD2
CDR3 length: 16
CDR3 DNA: TGTGCCAGCAGCCGCACTAGCGAATCCTCCTACAATGAGCAGTTCTTC
CDR3 protein: CASSRTSESSYNEQFF

clone size: many
V gene: TRBV20-1
J gene: TRBJ2-5
D gene: TRBD2
CDR3 length: 14
CDR3 DNA: TGCAGTGCTAGATCCGGGAGGGGCAAAGAGACCCAGTACTTC
CDR3 protein: CSARSGRGKETQYF

clone size: many
V gene: TRBV7-9
J gene: TRBJ1-2
D gene: TRBD1
CDR3 length: 15
CDR3 DNA: TGTGCCATTCCACTCCGGGACAGGGAGAGCTATGGCTACACCTTC
CDR3 protein: CAIPLRDRESYGYTF

clone size: many
V gene: TRBV28
J gene: TRBJ2-5
D gene: TRBD1
CDR3 length: 15
CDR3 DNA: TGTGCCAGCAGTTTCTACGGACAGGGGAAAGAGACCCAGTACTTC
CDR3 protein: CASSFYGQGKETQYF

clone size: many
V gene: TRBV12-3/TRBV12-4
J gene: TRBJ2-7
D gene: TRBD1
CDR3 length: 13
CDR3 DNA: TGTGCCAGCACCCGGGACAGGGGCTACGAGCAGTACTTC
CDR3 protein: CASTRDRGYEQYF

clone size: many
V gene: TRBV28
J gene: TRBJ1-2
D gene: NA
CDR3 length: 13
CDR3 DNA: TGTGCCAGCAGTTTCAGGGCAGTTCACGGCTACACCTTC
CDR3 protein: CASSFRAVHGYTF

clone size: many
V gene: TRBV5-1
J gene: TRBJ2-1
D gene: NA
CDR3 length: 14
CDR3 DNA: TGCGCCAGCAGCACCGACAGGAGCTACAATGAGCAGTTCTTC
CDR3 protein: CASSTDRSYNEQFF

clone size: many
V gene: TRBV5-1
J gene: TRBJ2-5
D gene: NA
CDR3 length: 14
CDR3 DNA: TGCGCCAGCAGCTCAAGAAGCGAAGGAGAGACCCAGTACTTC
CDR3 protein: CASSSRSEGETQYF

clone size: NA
V gene: TRBV7-2
J gene: TRBJ2-7
D gene: TRBD1
CDR3 length: 15
CDR3 DNA: TGTGCCAGCAGCTCCCTCTGGGACAGGGTTTTCGAGCAGTACTTC
CDR3 protein: CASSSLWDRVFEQYF

clone size: NA
V gene: TRBV20-1
J gene: TRBJ2-5
D gene: NA
CDR3 length: 15
CDR3 DNA: TGCAGTGCTAGAGATGACCCCACCATTTGGGAGACCCAGTACTTC
CDR3 protein: CSARDDPTIWETQYF

clone size: many
V gene: TRBV20-1
J gene: TRBJ2-7
D gene: NA
CDR3 length: 13
CDR3 DNA: TGCAGTGCGGGGAGCCCCCCAGTCGGCGAGCAGTACTTC
CDR3 protein: CSAGSPPVGEQYF

clone size: many
V gene: TRBV12-3/TRBV12-4
J gene: TRBJ2-1
D gene: NA
CDR3 length: 12
CDR3 DNA: TGTGCCAGCAGTTTATTTATAGATGAGCAGTTCTTC
CDR3 protein: CASSLFIDEQFF

clone size: many
V gene: TRBV11-2
J gene: TRBJ2-5
D gene: TRBD2
CDR3 length: 17
CDR3 DNA: TGTGCCAGCAGCTTGAAAAGACTAGCGGGAGGAGGCGAGACCCAGTACTTC
CDR3 protein: CASSLKRLAGGGETQYF

clone size: many
V gene: TRBV28
J gene: TRBJ2-5
D gene: NA
CDR3 length: 13
CDR3 DNA: TGTGCCAGCAGGCCAACAGGAGGGGAGACCCAGTACTTC
CDR3 protein: CASRPTGGETQYF

clone size: NA
V gene: TRBV4-1
J gene: TRBJ2-7
D gene: NA
CDR3 length: 13
CDR3 DNA: TGCGCCAGCAGCCAAGAGGGATGGTACGAGCAGTACTTC
CDR3 protein: CASSQEGWYEQYF

clone size: many
V gene: TRBV20-1
J gene: TRBJ2-2
D gene: NA
CDR3 length: 14
CDR3 DNA: TGCAGTGCTAGACCCGGACGGAACACCGGGGAGCTGTTTTTT
CDR3 protein: CSARPGRNTGELFF